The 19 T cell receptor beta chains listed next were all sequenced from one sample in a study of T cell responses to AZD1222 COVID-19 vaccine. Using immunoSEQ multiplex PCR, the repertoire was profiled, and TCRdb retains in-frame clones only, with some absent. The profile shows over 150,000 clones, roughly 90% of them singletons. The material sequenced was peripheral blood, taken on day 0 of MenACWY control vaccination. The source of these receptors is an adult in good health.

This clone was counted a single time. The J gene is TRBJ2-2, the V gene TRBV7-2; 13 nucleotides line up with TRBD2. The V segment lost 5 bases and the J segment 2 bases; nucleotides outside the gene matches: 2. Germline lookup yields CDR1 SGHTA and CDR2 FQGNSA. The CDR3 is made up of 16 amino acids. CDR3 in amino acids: CASSAGLAGNTGELFF. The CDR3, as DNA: TGTGCCAGCAGCGCGGGACTAGCGGGAAACACCGGGGAGCTGTTTTTT.

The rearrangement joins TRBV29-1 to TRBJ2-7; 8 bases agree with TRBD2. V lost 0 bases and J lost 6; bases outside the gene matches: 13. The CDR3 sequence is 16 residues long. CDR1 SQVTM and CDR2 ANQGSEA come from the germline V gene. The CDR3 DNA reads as TGCAGCGTTGAAGATCCTGGGGGAGGGCGGGAGGTCGAGCAGTACTTC. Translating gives CSVEDPGGGREVEQYF.

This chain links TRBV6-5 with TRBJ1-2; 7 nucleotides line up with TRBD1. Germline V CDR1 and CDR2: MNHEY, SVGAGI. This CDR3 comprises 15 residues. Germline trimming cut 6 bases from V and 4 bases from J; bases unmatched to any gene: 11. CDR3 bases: TGTGCCAGCAGCTTCGGGACAGTTATAGTCTATGGCTACACCTTC. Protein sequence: CASSFGTVIVYGYTF.

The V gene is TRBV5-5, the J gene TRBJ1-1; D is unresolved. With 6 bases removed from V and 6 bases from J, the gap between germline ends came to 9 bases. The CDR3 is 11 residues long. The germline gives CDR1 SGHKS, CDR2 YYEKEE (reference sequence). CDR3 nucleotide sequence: TGTGCCAGCATAAGGGCCCCTGAAGCTTTCTTT. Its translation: CASIRAPEAFF.

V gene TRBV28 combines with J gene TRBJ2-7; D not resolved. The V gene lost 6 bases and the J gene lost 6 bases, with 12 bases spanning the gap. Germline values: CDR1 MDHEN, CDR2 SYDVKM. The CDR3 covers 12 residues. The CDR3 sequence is CASSLRVGEQYV. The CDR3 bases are TGTGCCAGCAGCCTTAGGGTCGGCGAGCAGTACGTC.

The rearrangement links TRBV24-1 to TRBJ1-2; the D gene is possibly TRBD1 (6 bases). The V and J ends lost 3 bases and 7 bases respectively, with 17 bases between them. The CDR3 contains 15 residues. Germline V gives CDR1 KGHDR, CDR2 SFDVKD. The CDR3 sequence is CATSDGRGVGFGYTF. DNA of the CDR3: TGTGCCACCAGTGATGGCAGGGGAGTGGGGTTTGGCTACACCTTC.

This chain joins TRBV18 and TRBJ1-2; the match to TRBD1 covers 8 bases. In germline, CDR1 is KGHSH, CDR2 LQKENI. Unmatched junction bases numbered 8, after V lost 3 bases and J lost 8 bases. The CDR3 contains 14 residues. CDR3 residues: CASSPTGELSGYTF. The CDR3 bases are TGTGCCAGCTCACCGACAGGGGAGCTCTCAGGCTACACCTTC.

In nucleotides, the CDR3 is TGTGCCGGGGCTCCCGAACGGGGTAGGTCAAGAAACACTGAAGCTTTCTTT. Translation: CAGAPERGRSRNTEAFF. The chain has TRBV10-3 and TRBJ1-1; TRBD1 might be the D (5 bases). Trimming took off 11 bases at V and 2 bases at J, with 27 bases between the two ends. CDR1 and CDR2 from the germline V gene are ENHRY and SYGVKD. The CDR3 extends over 17 amino acids.

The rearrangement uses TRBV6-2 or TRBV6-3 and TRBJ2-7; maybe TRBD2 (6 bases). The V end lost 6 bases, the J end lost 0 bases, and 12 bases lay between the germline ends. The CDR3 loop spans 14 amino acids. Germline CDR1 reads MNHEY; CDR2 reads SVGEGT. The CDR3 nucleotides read TGTGCCAGCAGCCTGGGCGGGGCCTCCTACGAGCAGTACTTC. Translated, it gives CASSLGGASYEQYF.

CDR3 sequence: CASSQKVEQFF. The CDR3 DNA sequence: TGCGCCAGCAGCCAAAAGGTTGAGCAGTTCTTC. This rearrangement joins TRBV4-1 to TRBJ2-1, with no clear D. The CDR3 has 11 amino acids. From germline, CDR1 is MGHRA and CDR2 YSYEKL. V lost 2 bases and J lost 9, with 5 bases in between.

The CDR3, as DNA: TGTGCCAGCAGCCTCAAACGGGGCGGAAACACCATATATTTT. Residues: CASSLKRGGNTIYF. The chain employs TRBV3-1 (or the pseudogene TRBV3-2) and TRBJ1-3; TRBD1 might be the D (5 bases). Per the germline V gene, CDR1 is LGHDT and CDR2 is YNNKEL (reference sequence). CDR3 length: 14 amino acids. The V gene lost 4 bases and the J gene lost 4 bases, with 11 bases spanning the gap.

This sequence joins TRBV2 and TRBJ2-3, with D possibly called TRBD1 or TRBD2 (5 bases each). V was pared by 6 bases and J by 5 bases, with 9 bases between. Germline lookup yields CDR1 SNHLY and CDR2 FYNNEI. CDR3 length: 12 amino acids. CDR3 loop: CASRGTLDTQYF. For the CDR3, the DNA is TGTGCCAGCAGGGGGACCTTAGATACGCAGTATTTT.

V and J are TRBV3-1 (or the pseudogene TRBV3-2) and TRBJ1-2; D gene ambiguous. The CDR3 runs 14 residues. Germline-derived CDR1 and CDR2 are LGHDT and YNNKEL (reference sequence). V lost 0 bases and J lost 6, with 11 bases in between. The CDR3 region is CASSQETPSDGYTF. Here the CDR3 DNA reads TGTGCCAGCAGCCAAGAGACACCCTCGGATGGCTACACCTTC.

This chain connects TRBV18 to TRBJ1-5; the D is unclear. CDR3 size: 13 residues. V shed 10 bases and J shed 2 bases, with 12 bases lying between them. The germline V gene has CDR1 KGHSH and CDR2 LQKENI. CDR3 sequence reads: CAISGIGNQPQHF. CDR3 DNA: TGTGCCATCTCCGGAATAGGCAATCAGCCCCAGCATTTT.

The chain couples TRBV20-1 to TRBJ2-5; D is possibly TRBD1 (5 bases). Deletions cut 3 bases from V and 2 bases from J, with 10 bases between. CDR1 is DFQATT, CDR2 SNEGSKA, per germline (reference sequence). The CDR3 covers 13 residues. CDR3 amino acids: CSASANRQETQYF. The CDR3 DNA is TGCAGTGCTAGTGCAAACAGGCAAGAGACCCAGTACTTC.

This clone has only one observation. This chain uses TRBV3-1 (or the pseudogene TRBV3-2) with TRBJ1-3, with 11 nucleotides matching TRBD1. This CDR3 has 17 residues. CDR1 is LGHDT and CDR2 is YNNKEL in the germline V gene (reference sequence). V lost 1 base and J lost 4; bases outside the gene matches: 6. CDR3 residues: CASSQGTGGFSGNTIYF. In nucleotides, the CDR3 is TGTGCCAGCAGCCAAGGGACAGGGGGCTTTTCGGGAAACACCATATATTTT.

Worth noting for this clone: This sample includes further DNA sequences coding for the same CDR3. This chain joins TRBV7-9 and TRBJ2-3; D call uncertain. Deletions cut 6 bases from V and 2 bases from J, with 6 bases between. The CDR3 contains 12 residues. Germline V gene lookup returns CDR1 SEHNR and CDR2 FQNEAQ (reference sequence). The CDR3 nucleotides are TGTGCCAGCAGTTCGGTCACAGATACGCAGTATTTT. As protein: CASSSVTDTQYF.

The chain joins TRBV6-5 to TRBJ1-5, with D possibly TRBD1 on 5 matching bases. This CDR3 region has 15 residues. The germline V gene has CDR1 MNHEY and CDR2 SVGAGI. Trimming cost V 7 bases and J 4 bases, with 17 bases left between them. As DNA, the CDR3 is TGTGCCAGCAAGAGGGACCCAGGAAGTAATCAGCCCCAGCATTTT. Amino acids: CASKRDPGSNQPQHF.

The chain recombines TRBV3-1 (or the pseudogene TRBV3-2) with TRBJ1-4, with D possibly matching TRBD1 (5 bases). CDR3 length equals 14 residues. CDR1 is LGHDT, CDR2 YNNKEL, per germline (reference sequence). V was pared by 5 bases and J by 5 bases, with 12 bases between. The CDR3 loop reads CASSSRWGNEKLFF. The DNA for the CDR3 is TGTGCCAGCAGCTCACGGTGGGGGAATGAAAAACTGTTTTTT.